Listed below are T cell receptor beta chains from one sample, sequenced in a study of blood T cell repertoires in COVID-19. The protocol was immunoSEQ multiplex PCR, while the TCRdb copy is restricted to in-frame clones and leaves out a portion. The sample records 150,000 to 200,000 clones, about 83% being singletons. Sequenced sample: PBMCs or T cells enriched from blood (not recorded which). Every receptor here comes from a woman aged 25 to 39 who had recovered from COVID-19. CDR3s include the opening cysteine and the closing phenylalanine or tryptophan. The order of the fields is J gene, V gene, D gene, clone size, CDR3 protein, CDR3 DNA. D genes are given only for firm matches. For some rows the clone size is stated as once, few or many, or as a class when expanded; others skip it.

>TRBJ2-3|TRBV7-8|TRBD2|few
CASSFGTSGIPDTQYF
TGTGCCAGCAGCTTCGGGACTAGCGGAATCCCAGATACGCAGTATTTT
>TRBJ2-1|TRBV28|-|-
CASSSQRNPYNEQFF
TGTGCCAGCAGTTCTCAGCGGAACCCCTACAATGAGCAGTTCTTC
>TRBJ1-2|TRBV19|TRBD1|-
CASSVFQGPGTGGTDYGYTF
TGTGCCAGTAGTGTCTTCCAAGGTCCCGGGACAGGGGGAACCGACTATGGCTACACCTTC
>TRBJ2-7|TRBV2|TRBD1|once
CASNRGQGLSYEQYF
TGTGCCAGCAACAGAGGACAGGGTCTCTCCTACGAGCAGTACTTC
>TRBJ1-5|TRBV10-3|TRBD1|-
CATSLGQGSSQPQHF
TGTGCCACTTCCCTGGGACAGGGGTCTTCTCAGCCCCAGCATTTT
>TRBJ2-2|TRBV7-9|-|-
CASSPRGSGELFF
TGTGCCAGCAGCCCCCGCGGTTCCGGGGAGCTGTTTTTT
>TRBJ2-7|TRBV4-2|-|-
CASSQDESRTYEQYF
TGTGCCAGCAGCCAAGATGAATCTAGAACCTACGAGCAGTACTTC
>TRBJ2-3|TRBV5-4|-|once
CASSLGGAPDTQYF
TGTGCCAGCAGCTTGGGTGGGGCCCCGGATACGCAGTATTTT
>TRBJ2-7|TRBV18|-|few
CASSPPFSSYEQYF
TGTGCCAGCTCACCACCCTTTAGCTCCTACGAGCAGTACTTC
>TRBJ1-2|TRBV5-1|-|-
CASSLEGTF
TGCGCCAGCAGCTTGGAGGGGACCTTC
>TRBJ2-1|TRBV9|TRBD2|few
CASSAGLAGNEQFF
TGTGCCAGCAGCGCGGGACTAGCTGGCAATGAGCAGTTCTTC
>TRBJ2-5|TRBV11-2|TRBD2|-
CASSFVAGRVTQYF
TGTGCCAGCAGCTTCGTGGCAGGGAGGGTGACCCAGTACTTC
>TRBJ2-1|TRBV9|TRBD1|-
CASSENRDRVIREQFF
TGTGCCAGCAGCGAAAACCGGGACAGGGTGATAAGGGAGCAGTTCTTC
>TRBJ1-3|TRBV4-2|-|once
CASSQGFGQSNTIYF
TGTGCCAGCAGCCAAGGTTTCGGACAAAGCAACACCATATATTTT
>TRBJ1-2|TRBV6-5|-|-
CASSYSKQGGGYTF
TGTGCCAGCAGTTACTCGAAACAGGGTGGTGGCTACACCTTC
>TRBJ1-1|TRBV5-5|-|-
CASSLGGPVNTEAFF
TGTGCCAGCAGCTTGGGGGGCCCCGTGAACACTGAAGCTTTCTTT
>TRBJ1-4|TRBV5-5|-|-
CASSKEGYNEKLFF
TGTGCCAGCAGCAAGGAGGGCTACAATGAAAAACTGTTTTTT
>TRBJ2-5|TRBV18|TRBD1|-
CASSPMGTDNQETQYF
TGTGCCAGCTCACCAATGGGGACAGATAACCAAGAGACCCAGTACTTC
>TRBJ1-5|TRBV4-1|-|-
CASSPFRDSNQPQHF
TGCGCCAGCAGCCCGTTCAGGGACTCAAATCAGCCCCAGCATTTT
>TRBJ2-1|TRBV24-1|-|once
CATSDRRAGTRGPYNEQFF
TGTGCCACCAGTGATCGAAGGGCTGGGACTAGGGGGCCCTACAATGAGCAGTTCTTC
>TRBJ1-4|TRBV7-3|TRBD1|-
CASSCLPGGTNEKLFF
TGTGCCAGCAGCTGCCTCCCAGGGGGTACAAATGAAAAACTGTTTTTT
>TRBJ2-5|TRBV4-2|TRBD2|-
CASSRGLAGGQETQYF
TGTGCCAGCTCCCGGGGTCTAGCGGGAGGGCAAGAGACCCAGTACTTC
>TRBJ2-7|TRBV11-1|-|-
CASSHSTVKKHEQYF
TGTGCCAGCAGCCACTCGACTGTTAAAAAGCACGAGCAGTACTTC
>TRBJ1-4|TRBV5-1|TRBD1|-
CASSLDRGNEKLFF
TGCGCCAGCAGCTTGGACAGGGGGAACGAAAAACTGTTTTTT
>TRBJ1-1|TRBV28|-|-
CASSDRTFQAFF
TGTGCCAGCAGTGACAGGACGTTTCAAGCTTTCTTT
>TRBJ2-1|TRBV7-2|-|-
CASSFPGGQPYNEQFF
TGTGCCAGCAGCTTCCCGGGGGGCCAGCCTTACAATGAGCAGTTCTTC
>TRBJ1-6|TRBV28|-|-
CASSLYSYNSPLHF
TGTGCCAGCAGTTTATATTCTTATAATTCACCCCTCCACTTT
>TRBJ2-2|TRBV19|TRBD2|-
CASSTDPVRLAGGLLSGELFF
TGTGCCAGTAGTACCGATCCCGTCAGACTAGCGGGAGGCTTACTCTCCGGGGAGCTGTTTTTT
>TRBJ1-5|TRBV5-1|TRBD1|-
CASSQNRGGPQHF
TGCGCCAGCAGCCAAAACAGGGGAGGGCCCCAGCATTTT
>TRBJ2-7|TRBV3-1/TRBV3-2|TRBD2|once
CASSTSGPRAYEQYF
TGTGCCAGCAGCACTAGCGGTCCGCGGGCCTACGAGCAGTACTTC
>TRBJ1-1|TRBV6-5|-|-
CASVDRDYTEAFF
TGTGCCAGCGTTGATAGGGACTACACTGAAGCTTTCTTT
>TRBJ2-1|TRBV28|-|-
CASTLPGDEQFF
TGTGCCAGCACTCTCCCAGGGGATGAGCAGTTCTTC
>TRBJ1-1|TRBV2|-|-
CASSQGENTEAFF
TGTGCCAGCAGCCAGGGCGAGAACACTGAAGCTTTCTTT
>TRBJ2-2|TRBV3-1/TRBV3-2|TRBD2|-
CASSYQTSGSYNTGELFF
TGTGCCAGCAGCTACCAGACTAGCGGGTCGTATAACACCGGGGAGCTGTTTTTT
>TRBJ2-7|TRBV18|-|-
CASSPGRTYEQYF
TGTGCCAGCTCTCCTGGCCGAACCTACGAGCAGTACTTC
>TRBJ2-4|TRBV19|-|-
CASRTLLAKNIQYF
TGTGCCAGTAGGACATTGCTGGCCAAAAACATTCAGTACTTC
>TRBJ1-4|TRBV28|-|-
CASSSLSQATNEKLFF
TGTGCCAGCAGTTCCCTGTCACAGGCAACTAATGAAAAACTGTTTTTT
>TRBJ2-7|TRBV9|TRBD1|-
CASSVGIGTGTYEQYF
TGTGCCAGCAGCGTAGGTATCGGGACAGGTACCTACGAGCAGTACTTC
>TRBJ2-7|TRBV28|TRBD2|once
CASSSSGLAGANEQYF
TGTGCCAGCAGTTCCTCGGGGTTAGCGGGAGCTAACGAGCAGTACTTC
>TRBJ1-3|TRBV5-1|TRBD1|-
CASSGRQGGNTIYF
TGCGCCAGCAGCGGAAGACAGGGGGGAAACACCATATATTTT
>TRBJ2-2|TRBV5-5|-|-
CASSLSFLGELFF
TGTGCCAGCAGCTTATCTTTCCTCGGGGAGCTGTTTTTT
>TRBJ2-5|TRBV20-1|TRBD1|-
CSAHRGETQYF
TGCAGTGCTCACAGGGGGGAGACCCAGTACTTC
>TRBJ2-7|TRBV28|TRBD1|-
CASSFRGPTYEQYF
TGTGCCAGCAGTTTTAGGGGGCCCACCTACGAGCAGTACTTC
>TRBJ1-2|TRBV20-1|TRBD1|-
CSASNLGGGYTF
TGCAGTGCTAGTAACTTAGGGGGCGGCTACACCTTC
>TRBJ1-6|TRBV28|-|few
CASSFPGSNSPLHF
TGTGCCAGCAGTTTCCCAGGTTCTAATTCACCCCTCCACTTT
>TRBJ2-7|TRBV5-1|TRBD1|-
CASSSGTGSSYEQYF
TGCGCCAGCAGCTCGGGGACAGGGAGCTCCTACGAGCAGTACTTC
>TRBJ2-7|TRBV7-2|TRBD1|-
CASSLAPAGTGNYEQYF
TGTGCCAGCAGCTTAGCTCCCGCCGGGACAGGAAACTACGAGCAGTACTTC
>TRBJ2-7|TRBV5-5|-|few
CASSLASGLSYEQYF
TGTGCCAGCAGCTTGGCCAGCGGATTGTCCTACGAGCAGTACTTC
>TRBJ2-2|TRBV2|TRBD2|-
CASSEPGAGENTGELFF
TGTGCCAGCAGTGAACCAGGTGCGGGAGAAAACACCGGGGAGCTGTTTTTT
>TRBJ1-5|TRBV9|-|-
CASSEGDIVQPQHF
TGTGCCAGCAGCGAGGGGGACATTGTTCAGCCCCAGCATTTT
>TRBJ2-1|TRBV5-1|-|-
CASRPLGGNEQFF
TGCGCCAGCAGGCCCCTAGGAGGCAATGAGCAGTTCTTC
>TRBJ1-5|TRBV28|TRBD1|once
CASRGTGNQPQHF
TGTGCCAGCAGGGGGACAGGGAATCAGCCCCAGCATTTT
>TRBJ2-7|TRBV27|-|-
CASSLGDTYEQYF
TGTGCCAGCAGTTTAGGAGATACCTACGAGCAGTACTTC
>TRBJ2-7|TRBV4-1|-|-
CASSQDDRLVSYEQYF
TGCGCCAGCAGCCAAGATGATAGACTAGTCTCCTACGAGCAGTACTTC
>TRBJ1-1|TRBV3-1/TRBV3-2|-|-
CASSRFTENTEAFF
TGTGCCAGCAGCCGTTTTACAGAGAACACTGAAGCTTTCTTT